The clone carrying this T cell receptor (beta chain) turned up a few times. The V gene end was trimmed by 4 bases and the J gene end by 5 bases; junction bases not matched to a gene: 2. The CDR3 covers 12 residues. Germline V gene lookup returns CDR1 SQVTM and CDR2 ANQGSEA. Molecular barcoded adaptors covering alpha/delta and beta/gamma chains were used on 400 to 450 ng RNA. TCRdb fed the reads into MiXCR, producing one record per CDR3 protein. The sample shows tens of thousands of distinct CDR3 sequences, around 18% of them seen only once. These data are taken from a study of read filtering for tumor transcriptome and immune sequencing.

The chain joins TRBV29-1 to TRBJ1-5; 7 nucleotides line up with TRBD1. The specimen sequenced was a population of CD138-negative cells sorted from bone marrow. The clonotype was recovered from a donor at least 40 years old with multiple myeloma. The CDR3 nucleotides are TGCAGCGTTGGGGACAGCTATCAGCCCCAGCATTTT. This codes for CSVGDSYQPQHF.